These 27 T cell receptor beta chains were sequenced from one sample in a study of blood T cell repertoires in COVID-19. The table came from immunoSEQ multiplex PCR; TCRdb's copy has only in-frame clones and leaves some out. This table has about 55,000 clones, around nine tenths appearing once. The sample taken for sequencing was peripheral blood. These TCRs come from a man aged 55-75 years with active COVID-19.

The chain recombines TRBV28 with TRBJ2-2; D might be TRBD1 (6 bases). V lost 5 bases to trimming and J lost 2 bases, with 12 bases between them. The CDR3 is 15 amino acids. Germline V gene data show CDR1 as MDHEN and CDR2 as SYDVKM. Written as DNA, the CDR3 is TGTGCCAGCAGTCGACCGGGACATAACACCGGGGAGCTGTTTTTT. It yields the protein CASSRPGHNTGELFF.

V is TRBV10-2 and J is TRBJ2-3, with 9 bases fitting TRBD2. The CDR3 totals 15 residues. Germline loops: CDR1 WSHSY, CDR2 SAAADI. The J segment lost 3 bases and the V segment lost 2 bases, leaving 3 bases of the junction unmatched. CDR3 sequence (DNA): TGCGCCAGCAGTGAGACTAGCGGGCTGACAGATACGCAGTATTTT. This codes for CASSETSGLTDTQYF.

The chain combines TRBV6-5 with TRBJ1-1; D call uncertain. The ends were cut back, 5 bases at V and 4 bases at J, with 14 bases in the middle. There are 14 residues in the CDR3. Per germline, CDR1 MNHEY and CDR2 SVGAGI. CDR3 DNA sequence: TGTGCCAGCAGTACCCGGGGAAGGCGCACTGAAGCTTTCTTT. Its protein is CASSTRGRRTEAFF.

The count of this clone is one. This chain joins TRBV27 and TRBJ1-1, with 9 bases lining up with TRBD1. The CDR3 covers 15 residues. CDR1 MNHEY and CDR2 SMNVEV come from the germline V gene (reference sequence). The V gene end was trimmed by 1 base and the J gene end by 4 bases; junction bases not matched to a gene: 4. The CDR3 here is CASSLWDREGTEAFF. In DNA form, the CDR3 reads TGTGCCAGCAGTTTATGGGACAGGGAGGGCACTGAAGCTTTCTTT.

V is TRBV15 and J is TRBJ1-2; TRBD1 agrees at 7 bases. V lost 3 bases, J lost 4 bases, and 8 bases stayed unmatched. The CDR3 totals 15 residues. CDR1 and CDR2 from the germline V gene are LNHNV and YYDKDF (reference sequence). DNA for the CDR3: TGTGCCACCAGCAGCGACAGGGTCCGTGGCTATGGCTACACCTTC. It is translated as CATSSDRVRGYGYTF. The whole variable domain, remainder taken from reference TRBV15 and TRBJ1-2, is DAMVIQNPRYQVTQFGKPVTLSCSQTLNHNVMYWYQQKSSQAPKLLFHYYDKDFNNEADTPDNFQSRRPNTSFCFLDIRSPGLGDTAMYLCATSSDRVRGYGYTFGSGTRLTVV.

The V call is TRBV28, the J call TRBJ1-5; tentatively, D is TRBD1 (5 bases). This CDR3 has 15 amino acids. In germline, CDR1 is MDHEN, CDR2 SYDVKM. Trimming stripped 1 base from V and 2 bases from J, with 9 bases between. CDR3 protein: CASSLFRVGNQPQHF. CDR3 nucleotides: TGTGCCAGCAGTTTATTCAGGGTGGGCAATCAGCCCCAGCATTTT.

This clone has a single count. The chain carries TRBV15 and TRBJ2-3; D gene unclear. The germline V gene has CDR1 LNHNV and CDR2 YYDKDF (reference sequence). This CDR3 contains 14 residues. The V end was cut by 5 bases, the J end by 4 bases, with 13 bases between. CDR3 residues: CATSDHPGADTQYF. DNA of the CDR3: TGTGCCACCAGCGACCACCCCGGAGCAGATACGCAGTATTTT. The full variable domain, rest sourced from reference TRBV15 and TRBJ2-3, is DAMVIQNPRYQVTQFGKPVTLSCSQTLNHNVMYWYQQKSSQAPKLLFHYYDKDFNNEADTPDNFQSRRPNTSFCFLDIRSPGLGDTAMYLCATSDHPGADTQYFGPGTRLTVL.

CDR3 DNA: TGTGCCACCAGTGCCGGGTTGGATACGCAGTATTTT. Translation gives CATSAGLDTQYF. The rearrangement uses TRBV24-1 and TRBJ2-3; D gene ambiguous. This CDR3 spans 12 amino acids. Germline V gene data show CDR1 as KGHDR and CDR2 as SFDVKD. The germline V and J ends were trimmed by 5 bases and 6 bases, with 8 bases remaining between them.

The chain is built from TRBV4-1 and TRBJ1-5; no firm D call. CDR1 is MGHRA, CDR2 YSYEKL, per germline. The CDR3 extends over 16 amino acids. The V and J ends lost 0 bases and 3 bases respectively, with 12 bases between them. CDR3: CASSQDPSRPNQPQHF. As DNA, the CDR3 is TGCGCCAGCAGCCAAGATCCAAGCAGGCCCAATCAGCCCCAGCATTTT.

This chain joins TRBV21-1 and TRBJ2-7; the D call of TRBD1 is as the table states it, not checked on the DNA. TRBV21-1 is listed as a pseudogene. CDR3 length: 16 amino acids. The CDR3 loop reads CASSKTRQGDSYEQYF. The CDR3 nucleotides are TGTGCCAGCAGCAAAACCCGACAGGGGGACTCCTACGAGCAGTACTTC.

This chain joins TRBV7-8 and TRBJ1-4; 10 bases match TRBD1. This CDR3 spans 16 amino acids. V lost 5 bases and J lost 0; bases outside the gene matches: 3. Germline V CDR1 and CDR2: SGHVS, FQNEAQ. The CDR3 nucleotides read TGTGCCAGCAGCATCGGACAGGGGGCAACTAATGAAAAACTGTTTTTT. Protein: CASSIGQGATNEKLFF.

The chain joins TRBV19 to TRBJ2-7; unclear D gene. The CDR3 is 15 residues long. Germline CDR1 is LNHDA and CDR2 is SQIVND (reference sequence). V lost 4 bases, J lost 3 bases, and 16 bases lay in between. CDR3 coding DNA: TGTGCCAGTAGTAAGGATGAGGTCACGTTCTACGAGCAGTACTTC. Encoded protein: CASSKDEVTFYEQYF.

The rearrangement uses TRBV7-2 and TRBJ2-1, with D possibly being TRBD2 (5 bases). There are 15 residues in the CDR3. Trimming took off 3 bases at V and 0 bases at J, with 9 bases between the two ends. The germline CDR1 and CDR2 sequences are SGHTA and FQGNSA. The CDR3, as DNA: TGTGCCAGCAGCTTTGGTGGGAGCTCCTACAATGAGCAGTTCTTC. Translation gives CASSFGGSSYNEQFF.

As DNA, the CDR3 is TGTGCTAGTGGACCGACAGGGTACACTGAAGCTTTCTTT. Protein sequence: CASGPTGYTEAFF. The rearrangement joins TRBV12-5 to TRBJ1-1, with 7 positions matching TRBD1. Germline CDR1 and CDR2: LGHNT and FRNRAP. This CDR3 has 13 amino acids. J gave up 3 bases and V 6 bases, and 4 bases lay outside the gene matches. Combining the CDR3 with reference TRBV12-5 and TRBJ1-1 gives the whole variable domain DARVTQTPRHKVTEMGQEVTMRCQPILGHNTVFWYRQTMMQGLELLAYFRNRAPLDDSGMPKDRFSAEMPDATLATLKIQPSEPRDSAVYFCASGPTGYTEAFFGQGTRLTVV.

The chain uses TRBV7-2 and TRBJ2-5; the match to TRBD2 covers 7 bases. The germline V gene encodes CDR1 SGHTA and CDR2 FQGNSA. Losses at the gene ends were 4 bases for V and 4 bases for J; bases not matched to a gene: 18. The CDR3 spans 18 residues. The DNA for the CDR3 is TGTGCCAGCAGCTCACCCAGGACGCTTGCGGGAGTCGGAGAGACCCAGTACTTC. Protein: CASSSPRTLAGVGETQYF.

J is TRBJ2-7 and V is TRBV4-1, with a possible D match to TRBD1 (6 bases). Germline lookup yields CDR1 MGHRA and CDR2 YSYEKL. The CDR3 totals 15 residues. The V end was cut by 0 bases, the J end by 0 bases, with 9 bases between. The CDR3 nucleotides are TGCGCCAGCAGCCAAGACAGGGGCCCCTCCTACGAGCAGTACTTC. Its translation: CASSQDRGPSYEQYF.

The chain combines TRBV9 with TRBJ2-3; 7 positions agree with TRBD2. In germline, CDR1 is SGDLS, CDR2 YYNGEE. After removal of 3 bases from V and 6 bases from J, the junction contained 13 bases not matched to a gene. The CDR3 has 16 residues. CDR3 residues: CASSAPSGVFGDTQYF. Written as DNA, the CDR3 is TGTGCCAGCAGCGCCCCCAGCGGGGTCTTTGGGGATACGCAGTATTTT.

The rearrangement links TRBV5-1 to TRBJ2-7; the D gene is possibly TRBD1 (5 bases). Germline-derived CDR1 and CDR2 are SGHRS and YFSETQ. V was shortened by 0 bases and J by 5 bases, with 15 bases between the two germline ends. The CDR3 loop spans 15 amino acids. The CDR3 nucleotides read TGCGCCAGCAGCTTGGCCATGGCAGGGTCCAACGAGCAGTACTTC. The encoded protein is CASSLAMAGSNEQYF. The full variable domain, its missing parts supplied by reference TRBV5-1 and TRBJ2-7, is KAGVTQTPRYLIKTRGQQVTLSCSPISGHRSVSWYQQTPGQGLQFLFEYFSETQRNKGNFPGRFSGRQFSNSRSEMNVSTLELGDSALYLCASSLAMAGSNEQYFGPGTRLTVT.

V and J are TRBV6-5 and TRBJ2-7, with 7 bases aligning to TRBD1. CDR3 length equals 13 residues. In germline, CDR1 is MNHEY, CDR2 SVGAGI. Trimming cost V 7 bases and J 4 bases; bases outside gene matches: 7. The CDR3 spells CASKVRGSYEQYF. The CDR3 region has the DNA TGTGCCAGCAAAGTCAGGGGGTCGTACGAGCAGTACTTC.

This chain connects TRBV5-1 to TRBJ2-3, with a possible D match to TRBD2 (6 bases). V gave up 0 bases and J gave up 2 bases, with 13 bases separating them. The CDR3 runs to 16 residues. Germline V CDR1 and CDR2: SGHRS, YFSETQ. The CDR3 loop reads CASSLVGSHITDTQYF. In DNA form, the CDR3 reads TGCGCCAGCAGCTTGGTCGGGAGCCATATCACAGATACGCAGTATTTT.

The chain joins TRBV27 to TRBJ2-1; 7 nucleotides align to TRBD2. V was clipped by 5 bases and J by 0 bases; unmatched bases: 10. The CDR3 is 17 residues long. Germline V gene sequence: CDR1 MNHEY, CDR2 SMNVEV (reference sequence). This CDR3 reads CASSPPRLASSYNEQFF. DNA for the CDR3: TGTGCCAGCAGTCCCCCAAGACTAGCTAGCTCCTACAATGAGCAGTTCTTC.

The genes are TRBV2 and TRBJ2-1; no clear D gene. Trimming took off 5 bases at V and 10 bases at J, with 9 bases between the two ends. Germline V CDR1 and CDR2: SNHLY, FYNNEI. CDR3 length equals 11 residues. This chain's CDR3 is CASSYTNEQFF. CDR3 bases: TGTGCCAGCAGTTATACTAACGAGCAGTTCTTC.

V usage is TRBV2 and J usage is TRBJ1-6; D is unresolved. The CDR3 totals 14 residues. CDR1 and CDR2 (germline): SNHLY, FYNNEI. The V end was cut by 10 bases, the J end by 2 bases, with 12 bases between. The CDR3 is CATIQNTYNSPLHF. CDR3 nucleotide sequence: TGTGCCACCATACAGAACACCTATAATTCACCCCTCCACTTT.

This clone was seen a single time. This chain links TRBV19 with TRBJ1-2; TRBD1 matches 10 bases. Trimming cost V 5 bases and J 4 bases; bases outside gene matches: 10. Per germline, CDR1 LNHDA and CDR2 SQIVND (reference sequence). CDR3 length: 16 residues. DNA of the CDR3: TGTGCCAGTAGTTTCCTCAGGACAGGGGGGGGCTATGGCTACACCTTC. It is translated as CASSFLRTGGGYGYTF.

The chain uses TRBV7-9 and TRBJ2-3; D unclear. This CDR3 has 13 residues. V lost 1 base, J lost 5 bases, and 7 bases lay in between. Germline CDR1 reads SEHNR; CDR2 reads FQNEAQ (reference sequence). CDR3 residues: CASSLGHGDTQYF. For the CDR3, the DNA is TGTGCCAGCAGCTTAGGACACGGAGATACGCAGTATTTT.

V gene TRBV5-6 combines with J gene TRBJ2-7; the D is unclear. Deletions cut 3 bases from V and 10 bases from J, with 11 bases between. Germline assignment: CDR1 SGHDT and CDR2 YYEEEE. The CDR3 runs 11 residues. CDR3 nucleotide sequence: TGTGCCAGCAGCTATAAAACTAATCAGTACTTC. Protein product: CASSYKTNQYF.

There are a few counts of this clone. The rearrangement links TRBV14 to TRBJ2-3; 7 nucleotides line up with TRBD2. Trimming removed 0 bases from V and 1 base from J; junction bases left unmatched: 19. Germline V gives CDR1 SGHDN, CDR2 FVKESK. This CDR3 has 21 residues. The CDR3 sequence is CASSQEPPRLAFKIGTDTQYF. CDR3 nucleotide sequence: TGTGCCAGCAGCCAAGAACCGCCACGACTAGCCTTTAAGATCGGCACAGATACGCAGTATTTT.